The 10 T cell receptor beta chains below were found in one sample sequenced in a study of technical replicates of blood from several donors. Method: immunoSEQ multiplex PCR; TCRdb's copy keeps in-frame clones and lacks some. The sample consists of about 83,000 clones, 90% to 95% of them appearing once. Sample: T cells isolated from PBMCs. The receptors were gathered from a human donor in good health.

This rearrangement joins TRBV27 to TRBJ2-7, with 9 bases aligning to TRBD2. Germline V gives CDR1 MNHEY, CDR2 SMNVEV (reference sequence). CDR3 length equals 15 residues. After removal of 8 bases from V and 5 bases from J, the junction contained 13 bases not matched to a gene. This CDR3 is CASVDRAGGFHEQYF. CDR3 in DNA: TGTGCCAGCGTGGACCGAGCGGGAGGTTTCCACGAGCAGTACTTC.

The rearrangement uses TRBV27 and TRBJ2-2, with D possibly matching TRBD2 (5 bases). The CDR3 runs to 17 residues. The ends were cut back, 1 base at V and 7 bases at J, with 19 bases in the middle. CDR1 is MNHEY, CDR2 SMNVEV, per germline (reference sequence). The CDR3 protein is CASSLFALVGVVGELFF. The CDR3 region has the DNA TGTGCCAGCAGTTTATTTGCACTAGTAGGAGTTGTCGGGGAGCTGTTTTTT.

The gene calls are TRBV9 and TRBJ2-1; TRBD1 matches at 10 bases. With 2 bases clipped from V and 7 bases from J, the junction kept 6 bases outside the gene matches. This CDR3 has 15 residues. The germline gives CDR1 SGDLS, CDR2 YYNGEE. CDR3 sequence (DNA): TGTGCCAGCAGCGTTGGGACAGGGGTCGAGAATGAGCAGTTCTTC. Amino acids: CASSVGTGVENEQFF.

This chain links TRBV5-4 with TRBJ2-1; 9 bases fit TRBD2. The germline CDR1 and CDR2 sequences are SGHNT and YYREEE (reference sequence). V was clipped by 4 bases and J by 3 bases; unmatched bases: 5. CDR3 length: 15 residues. The CDR3: CASSLSGGGYNEQFF. The CDR3 coding sequence is TGTGCCAGCAGCCTTAGCGGGGGTGGCTACAATGAGCAGTTCTTC.

The J gene is TRBJ1-2, the V gene TRBV6-1, with a weak D call TRBD1 (5 bases). This CDR3 has 13 residues. V shed 3 bases and J shed 0 bases, with 5 bases lying between them. CDR1 is MNHNS, CDR2 SASEGT, per germline. As DNA, the CDR3 is TGTGCCAGCAGTGACAGGGCTAACTATGGCTACACCTTC. Translating it yields CASSDRANYGYTF.

The rearrangement uses TRBV28 and TRBJ2-5; D is unresolved. Trimming cost V 5 bases and J 14 bases, with 18 bases left between them. Germline V gene sequence: CDR1 MDHEN, CDR2 SYDVKM. The CDR3 extends over 12 amino acids. The CDR3 DNA is TGTGCCAGCAGTCCACATAACACCTTAGCTTACTTC. This translates into CASSPHNTLAYF.

The chain recombines TRBV6-1 with TRBJ1-1, with 10 bases lining up with TRBD1. V lost 3 bases and J lost 1; bases outside the gene matches: 5. The CDR3 is 16 amino acids. Looked up from germline, CDR1 is MNHNS and CDR2 is SASEGT. The CDR3 nucleotides read TGTGCCAGCAGTGAGGGGACAGGGGCCCCGAACACTGAAGCTTTCTTT. Translating gives CASSEGTGAPNTEAFF.

The chain links TRBV7-8 to TRBJ2-7, with TRBD1 as a possible D gene (6 bases). The germline V gene has CDR1 SGHVS and CDR2 FQNEAQ. Trimming took off 7 bases at V and 2 bases at J, with 18 bases between the two ends. CDR3 size: 15 residues. The CDR3 coding sequence is TGTGCCAGCACCTTGAGGCAGGGGACGGCCTACGAGCAGTACTTC. Translation gives CASTLRQGTAYEQYF. The full variable domain, rest sourced from reference TRBV7-8 and TRBJ2-7, is GAGVSQSPRYKVAKRGQDVALRCDPISGHVSLFWYQQALGQGPEFLTYFQNEAQLDKSGLPSDRFFAERPEGSVSTLKIQRTQQEDSAVYLCASTLRQGTAYEQYFGPGTRLTVT.

V gene TRBV19 combines with J gene TRBJ1-6, with TRBD1 as a possible D gene (6 bases). Germline values: CDR1 LNHDA, CDR2 SQIVND (reference sequence). This CDR3 region has 17 residues. The germline V and J ends were trimmed by 3 bases and 10 bases, with 22 bases remaining between them. The CDR3 DNA is TGTGCCAGTAGTATGACCCAAGGGGGGGAGGGCGGCTCACCCCTCCACTTT. Residues: CASSMTQGGEGGSPLHF. The whole variable domain, filled in from reference TRBV19 and TRBJ1-6, reads DGGITQSPKYLFRKEGQNVTLSCEQNLNHDAMYWYRQDPGQGLRLIYYSQIVNDFQKGDIAEGYSVSREKKESFPLTVTSAQKNPTAFYLCASSMTQGGEGGSPLHFGNGTRLTVT.

This clone was seen a handful of times. This chain connects TRBV4-1 to TRBJ1-4, with 10 bases identical to TRBD1. Losses at the gene ends were 4 bases for V and 6 bases for J; bases not matched to a gene: 5. The CDR3 consists of 15 residues. CDR1 is MGHRA and CDR2 is YSYEKL in the germline V gene. As DNA, the CDR3 is TGCGCCAGCAGCCCACGGGACAGGGGCTATGAAAAACTGTTTTTT. Translation gives CASSPRDRGYEKLFF.